Below are 28 T cell receptor beta chains sequenced from a single sample in a study of regulatory T cells in long-lasting Graves disease. Time point described: newly diagnosed GD, antithyroid drugs for less than 3 months. The TCR library was made from RNA extracted from PBMCs. For TCR beta, libraries came from iRepertoire HTBI primers and Arm-PCR of CDR3 regions. MiXCR was run by TCRdb on the multiplex PCR reads, yielding one entry per CDR3 protein. The sample consists of around 480,000 distinct CDR3 sequences, about 16% of them appearing once. These same records also appear under a second study, on T cells in Graves' hyperthyroidism and ophthalmopathy.

The material was peripheral blood mononuclear cells (PBMCs), obtained at new diagnosis, from a patient treated with antithyroid drugs. The receptors come from a woman aged 35-65 years with Graves disease.

This clonotype showed up many times. This chain connects TRBV7-3 to TRBJ2-1, with 9 nucleotides matching TRBD2. V was pared by 3 bases and J by 4 bases, with 4 bases of the junction left unmatched. CDR1 SGHTA and CDR2 FQGTGA come from the germline V gene. This CDR3 spans 15 amino acids. Here the CDR3 reads CASSFTSGSYNEQFF. CDR3 bases: TGTGCCAGCAGCTTTACTAGCGGGTCTTACAATGAGCAGTTCTTC.

In the case of this clonotype: One junction end disagrees with the germline gene, perhaps due to a read error. DNA for the CDR3: TGTGCCACCAGTGATGTGGACAGGGGGATGGGGGAGACCCAGTACTTC. Protein product: CATSDVDRGMGETQYF. V and J are TRBV2 and TRBJ2-5, with 10 bases aligning to TRBD1. This CDR3 spans 16 amino acids. Germline loops: CDR1 SNHLY, CDR2 FYNNEI.

V gene TRBV12-3 or TRBV12-4 combines with J gene TRBJ2-7; 7 positions match TRBD2. Unmatched junction bases numbered 10, after V lost 6 bases and J lost 2 bases. The CDR3 is 15 amino acids. This CDR3 is CASRGGPDKPYEQYF. The CDR3 nucleotides are TGTGCCAGCAGGGGAGGGCCAGACAAGCCCTACGAGCAGTACTTC.

DNA of the CDR3: TGTGCCAGCAGACCCCGAACCAGGAACACTGAAGCTTTCTTT. Amino acid sequence: CASRPRTRNTEAFF. The chain joins TRBV6-1 to TRBJ1-1; D is undetermined. This CDR3 spans 14 amino acids. The V and J ends lost 6 bases and 1 base respectively, with 12 bases between them. The germline V gene has CDR1 MNHNS and CDR2 SASEGT.

This clonotype was observed a handful of times. V is TRBV3-1 and J is TRBJ1-1; TRBD1 aligns across 9 bases. Per germline, CDR1 LGHDT and CDR2 YNNKEL (reference sequence). The CDR3 contains 13 residues. V was clipped by 5 bases and J by 6 bases; unmatched bases: 4. CDR3 sequence: CASSAGTGSEAFF. The CDR3, as DNA: TGTGCCAGCAGCGCAGGGACAGGGTCTGAAGCTTTCTTT.

This clonotype was seen repeatedly, ten times or more. The gene calls are TRBV6-2 or TRBV6-3 and TRBJ2-1; D uncertain. Germline V gene lookup returns CDR1 MNHEY and CDR2 SVGEGT. V was trimmed by 6 bases and J by 14 bases, leaving 17 bases between them. The CDR3 runs 12 residues. For the CDR3, the DNA is TGTGCCAGCAGCTCCACTCGGAGTAACGAGTTCTTC. Protein sequence: CASSSTRSNEFF.

In its sample, this clonotype was seen a few times. The rearrangement links TRBV5-4 to TRBJ2-3; 7 bases align to TRBD1. The CDR3 spans 15 residues. Germline lookup yields CDR1 SGHNT and CDR2 YYREEE (reference sequence). V lost 6 bases and J lost 3; bases outside the gene matches: 10. CDR3 nucleotide sequence: TGTGCCAGCATGCCCGGGACAGTGGGTACAGATACGCAGTATTTT. Translating it yields CASMPGTVGTDTQYF.

This clonotype was recorded many times. One end of the junction fails to match germline, which may point to a read error. The gene calls are TRBV5-1 and TRBJ1-2, with a tentative D call TRBD1 (6 bases). The CDR3 spans 13 residues. Germline V gene sequence: CDR1 SGHRS, CDR2 YFSETQ. The CDR3 is CASSLGGAYGYTF. The CDR3 DNA reads as TGTGCCAGCAGCTTAGGGGGAGCCTATGGCTACACCTTC.

CDR3 DNA: TGTGCCACCAGTGACCCCCAAGCGGGGGGCCCGGATGAGCAGTTCTTC. Its translation: CATSDPQAGGPDEQFF. The chain employs TRBV24-1 and TRBJ2-1; 9 bases map to TRBD2. Germline V gene sequence: CDR1 KGHDR, CDR2 SFDVKD. The CDR3 is 16 residues long. Losses at the gene ends were 4 bases for V and 8 bases for J; bases not matched to a gene: 11.

The chain is built from TRBV6-1 and TRBJ2-1; possibly TRBD2 for D (6 bases). The CDR3 extends over 15 amino acids. Germline assignment: CDR1 MNHNS and CDR2 SASEGT. V was pared by 6 bases and J by 2 bases, with 14 bases between. CDR3 sequence (DNA): TGTGCCAGCAGACGCCGGGACTGGGCCTACAATGAGCAGTTCTTC. It codes for CASRRRDWAYNEQFF.

V usage is TRBV6-1 and J usage is TRBJ2-2; D is possibly TRBD1 or TRBD2 (5 bases each). The CDR3 sequence is 15 residues long. V lost 8 bases to trimming and J lost 1 base, with 14 bases between them. Germline CDR1 reads MNHNS; CDR2 reads SASEGT. The CDR3 reads CASSWGTVNTGELFF. CDR3 sequence (DNA): TGTGCCAGCTCCTGGGGGACCGTGAACACCGGGGAGCTGTTTTTT.

This chain connects TRBV7-9 to TRBJ2-7, with TRBD2 matching over 13 bases. This CDR3 has 15 amino acids. Germline CDR1 is SEHNR and CDR2 is FQNEAQ (reference sequence). J lost 3 bases, V lost 8 bases, and 7 bases had no gene match. The CDR3 DNA follows: TGTGCCAGCGGACTAGCGGGGGCAAGGTTCTACGAGCAGTACTTC. Protein product: CASGLAGARFYEQYF.

This clonotype was picked up a small number of times. V is TRBV12-3 or TRBV12-4 and J is TRBJ2-5, with a weak D call TRBD1 (5 bases). V was clipped by 2 bases and J by 2 bases, with 12 bases between them. CDR3 length: 15 amino acids. The CDR3 spells CASSLQGKTQETQYF. As DNA, the CDR3 is TGTGCCAGCAGTTTACAGGGAAAGACACAAGAGACCCAGTACTTC.

The V gene is TRBV9, the J gene TRBJ1-1; unclear D gene. Germline CDR1 is SGDLS and CDR2 is YYNGEE. Trimming left V 6 bases short and J 1 base short, with 22 bases between. This CDR3 spans 17 amino acids. The CDR3 DNA reads TGTGCCAGCACCTTATTGGGAGGCAACGGAGGGAACACTGAAGCTTTCTTT. It is translated as CASTLLGGNGGNTEAFF.

This clonotype was picked up many times. The J gene is TRBJ2-1, the V gene TRBV3-1; D possibly matches TRBD1 or TRBD2 (5 bases each). This CDR3 contains 14 residues. Trimming removed 1 base from V and 1 base from J, with 5 bases in between. Germline loops: CDR1 LGHDT, CDR2 YNNKEL (reference sequence). CDR3 DNA: TGTGCCAGCAGCCAAGGGGGGTCCTACAATGAGCAGTTCTTC. Its protein is CASSQGGSYNEQFF.

The J gene is TRBJ2-1, the V gene TRBV4-2, with 7 bases matching TRBD2. There are 15 residues in the CDR3. V gave up 6 bases and J gave up 8 bases; unmatched junction bases: 13. Germline V gene sequence: CDR1 LGHNA, CDR2 YNFKEQ. CDR3 sequence (DNA): TGTGCCAGCAGTCCCTGGGGGGGGGGGGACGATGAGCAGTTCTTC. The encoded protein is CASSPWGGGDDEQFF.

CDR3: CASSEMGTGVGYEQYF. The CDR3 DNA sequence: TGTGCCAGCAGTGAAATGGGGACAGGGGTAGGGTACGAGCAGTACTTC. The genes are TRBV6-1 and TRBJ2-7; 10 nucleotides line up with TRBD1. In germline, CDR1 is MNHNS, CDR2 SASEGT. The V and J ends lost 2 bases and 4 bases, in that order; junction bases with no gene match: 8. The CDR3 totals 16 residues.

Note on this clonotype: A much larger clone differs from this one at a single base, so this may be a read error. The chain uses TRBV6-2 or TRBV6-3 and TRBJ2-7, with 10 bases identical to TRBD2. Germline trimming cut 3 bases from V and 7 bases from J; bases unmatched to any gene: 12. Germline CDR1 is MNHEY and CDR2 is SVGEGT. This CDR3 has 16 residues. The CDR3 is CASSYTGLAEDNEQYF. Here the CDR3 DNA reads TGTGCCAGCAGTTATACTGGACTAGCGGAGGACAATGAGCAGTACTTC.

This clonotype has ten or more counts. The chain links TRBV11-2 to TRBJ2-2; tentatively, D is TRBD1 or TRBD2 (5 bases each). Trimming removed 5 bases at V and 4 bases at J, with 17 bases between. The germline CDR1 and CDR2 sequences are SGHAT and FQNNGV. The CDR3 has 16 residues. CDR3 DNA sequence: TGTGCCAGCAGCGGGAACCCGGGGACGACCACCGGGGAGCTGTTTTTT. Translation gives CASSGNPGTTTGELFF.

Of note for this clonotype: A much larger clonotype is one base distant, so this may be a read error. The missing conserved phenylalanine or tryptophan at the end of this CDR3 makes a read error likely. The gene calls are TRBV11-1 and TRBJ2-1, with TRBD2 matching 11 bases. The J call may be mistaken, given a closer DNA end match to TRBJ2-5. Germline CDR1 SGHAT, CDR2 FQDESV (reference sequence). The CDR3 consists of 17 residues. The CDR3 spells CASSLDLLAGAQETQYL. The CDR3 DNA sequence: TGTGCCAGCAGCTTAGACCTACTAGCGGGGGCGCAAGAGACCCAGTACCTC.

The chain joins TRBV4-1 to TRBJ1-2, with D maybe TRBD1 (6 bases). Germline V gene sequence: CDR1 MGHRA, CDR2 YSYEKL. CDR3 length: 15 residues. V was clipped by 1 base and J by 2 bases, with 11 bases between them. CDR3 DNA sequence: TGCGCCAGCAGCCAAGGAGTAACAGGGAACTATGGCTACACCTTC. Amino acids: CASSQGVTGNYGYTF.

The chain is built from TRBV19 and TRBJ1-2; D ambiguous. CDR1 and CDR2 (germline): LNHDA, SQIVND (reference sequence). CDR3 length equals 13 residues. Trimming removed 9 bases at V and 5 bases at J, with 16 bases between. The CDR3 coding sequence is TGTGCCAGCTTCGACGGTCGAATGTATGGCTACACCTTC. Residues: CASFDGRMYGYTF.

The chain carries TRBV5-1 and TRBJ2-2, with no clear D. Germline lookup yields CDR1 SGHRS and CDR2 YFSETQ. Trimming pared 0 bases from V and 2 bases from J, leaving 8 bases between. The CDR3 covers 15 residues. The CDR3 loop is CASSLEQINTGELFF. The CDR3 coding sequence is TGCGCCAGCAGCTTGGAACAGATTAACACCGGGGAGCTGTTTTTT.

In its sample, this clonotype was seen many times. Written as DNA, the CDR3 is TGTGCCAGCACCTCCGGAGCCTACGAGCAGTACTTC. Translated: CASTSGAYEQYF. The chain has TRBV5-6 and TRBJ2-7; D not resolved. Trimming took off 6 bases at V and 2 bases at J, with 9 bases between the two ends. CDR1 is SGHDT, CDR2 YYEEEE, per germline. There are 12 residues in the CDR3.

This clonotype came up many times. This sequence joins TRBV7-3 and TRBJ2-1, with a tentative D call TRBD2 (7 bases). CDR1 is SGHTA, CDR2 FQGTGA, per germline. This CDR3 has 14 residues. The V end was cut by 5 bases, the J end by 8 bases, with 16 bases between. CDR3 residues: CASSREGGRDEQFF. The CDR3 DNA sequence: TGTGCCAGCAGCCGAGAGGGGGGGAGGGATGAGCAGTTCTTC.

This clonotype was detected a few times. The genes are TRBV7-9 and TRBJ2-5; D is undetermined. The CDR3 is 14 residues long. Germline CDR1 and CDR2: SEHNR and FQNEAQ (reference sequence). Deletions cut 6 bases from V and 5 bases from J, with 16 bases between. This CDR3 reads CASRVQDPTETQYF. The CDR3 DNA sequence: TGTGCCAGCAGAGTTCAGGACCCCACCGAGACCCAGTACTTC.

This chain uses TRBV2 with TRBJ1-1; unclear D gene. In germline, CDR1 is SNHLY, CDR2 FYNNEI. The CDR3 has 11 amino acids. The ends were cut back, 7 bases at V and 6 bases at J, with 9 bases in the middle. CDR3 sequence reads: CASMSRAEAFF. For the CDR3, the DNA is TGTGCCAGCATGTCTCGCGCTGAAGCTTTCTTT.

This clonotype was seen at least ten times. The chain couples TRBV6-1 to TRBJ1-6, with D possibly being TRBD1 (6 bases). Germline assignment: CDR1 MNHNS and CDR2 SASEGT. The V end was cut by 0 bases, the J end by 4 bases, with 16 bases between. This CDR3 comprises 18 residues. The CDR3 sequence is CASSEAGTGRGYNSPLHF. CDR3 in DNA: TGTGCCAGCAGTGAAGCGGGTACGGGCAGGGGATATAATTCACCCCTCCACTTT.